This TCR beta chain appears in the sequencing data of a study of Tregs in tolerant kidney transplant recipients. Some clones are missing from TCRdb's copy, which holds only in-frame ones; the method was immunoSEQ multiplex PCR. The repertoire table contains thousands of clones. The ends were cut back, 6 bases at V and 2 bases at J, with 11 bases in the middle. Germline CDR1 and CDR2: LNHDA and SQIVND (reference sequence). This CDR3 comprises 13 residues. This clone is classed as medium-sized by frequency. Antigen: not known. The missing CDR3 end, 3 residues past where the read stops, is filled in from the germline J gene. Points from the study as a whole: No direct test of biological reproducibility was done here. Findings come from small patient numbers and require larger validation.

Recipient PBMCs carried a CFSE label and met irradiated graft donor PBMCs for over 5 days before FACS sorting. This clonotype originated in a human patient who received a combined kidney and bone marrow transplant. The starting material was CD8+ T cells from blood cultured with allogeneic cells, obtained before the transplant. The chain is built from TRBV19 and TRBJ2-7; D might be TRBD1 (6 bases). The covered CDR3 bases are TGTGCCAGTAGGGAGACAGGTACCTACGAG. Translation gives CASRETGTYE. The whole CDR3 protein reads CASRETGTYEQYF.